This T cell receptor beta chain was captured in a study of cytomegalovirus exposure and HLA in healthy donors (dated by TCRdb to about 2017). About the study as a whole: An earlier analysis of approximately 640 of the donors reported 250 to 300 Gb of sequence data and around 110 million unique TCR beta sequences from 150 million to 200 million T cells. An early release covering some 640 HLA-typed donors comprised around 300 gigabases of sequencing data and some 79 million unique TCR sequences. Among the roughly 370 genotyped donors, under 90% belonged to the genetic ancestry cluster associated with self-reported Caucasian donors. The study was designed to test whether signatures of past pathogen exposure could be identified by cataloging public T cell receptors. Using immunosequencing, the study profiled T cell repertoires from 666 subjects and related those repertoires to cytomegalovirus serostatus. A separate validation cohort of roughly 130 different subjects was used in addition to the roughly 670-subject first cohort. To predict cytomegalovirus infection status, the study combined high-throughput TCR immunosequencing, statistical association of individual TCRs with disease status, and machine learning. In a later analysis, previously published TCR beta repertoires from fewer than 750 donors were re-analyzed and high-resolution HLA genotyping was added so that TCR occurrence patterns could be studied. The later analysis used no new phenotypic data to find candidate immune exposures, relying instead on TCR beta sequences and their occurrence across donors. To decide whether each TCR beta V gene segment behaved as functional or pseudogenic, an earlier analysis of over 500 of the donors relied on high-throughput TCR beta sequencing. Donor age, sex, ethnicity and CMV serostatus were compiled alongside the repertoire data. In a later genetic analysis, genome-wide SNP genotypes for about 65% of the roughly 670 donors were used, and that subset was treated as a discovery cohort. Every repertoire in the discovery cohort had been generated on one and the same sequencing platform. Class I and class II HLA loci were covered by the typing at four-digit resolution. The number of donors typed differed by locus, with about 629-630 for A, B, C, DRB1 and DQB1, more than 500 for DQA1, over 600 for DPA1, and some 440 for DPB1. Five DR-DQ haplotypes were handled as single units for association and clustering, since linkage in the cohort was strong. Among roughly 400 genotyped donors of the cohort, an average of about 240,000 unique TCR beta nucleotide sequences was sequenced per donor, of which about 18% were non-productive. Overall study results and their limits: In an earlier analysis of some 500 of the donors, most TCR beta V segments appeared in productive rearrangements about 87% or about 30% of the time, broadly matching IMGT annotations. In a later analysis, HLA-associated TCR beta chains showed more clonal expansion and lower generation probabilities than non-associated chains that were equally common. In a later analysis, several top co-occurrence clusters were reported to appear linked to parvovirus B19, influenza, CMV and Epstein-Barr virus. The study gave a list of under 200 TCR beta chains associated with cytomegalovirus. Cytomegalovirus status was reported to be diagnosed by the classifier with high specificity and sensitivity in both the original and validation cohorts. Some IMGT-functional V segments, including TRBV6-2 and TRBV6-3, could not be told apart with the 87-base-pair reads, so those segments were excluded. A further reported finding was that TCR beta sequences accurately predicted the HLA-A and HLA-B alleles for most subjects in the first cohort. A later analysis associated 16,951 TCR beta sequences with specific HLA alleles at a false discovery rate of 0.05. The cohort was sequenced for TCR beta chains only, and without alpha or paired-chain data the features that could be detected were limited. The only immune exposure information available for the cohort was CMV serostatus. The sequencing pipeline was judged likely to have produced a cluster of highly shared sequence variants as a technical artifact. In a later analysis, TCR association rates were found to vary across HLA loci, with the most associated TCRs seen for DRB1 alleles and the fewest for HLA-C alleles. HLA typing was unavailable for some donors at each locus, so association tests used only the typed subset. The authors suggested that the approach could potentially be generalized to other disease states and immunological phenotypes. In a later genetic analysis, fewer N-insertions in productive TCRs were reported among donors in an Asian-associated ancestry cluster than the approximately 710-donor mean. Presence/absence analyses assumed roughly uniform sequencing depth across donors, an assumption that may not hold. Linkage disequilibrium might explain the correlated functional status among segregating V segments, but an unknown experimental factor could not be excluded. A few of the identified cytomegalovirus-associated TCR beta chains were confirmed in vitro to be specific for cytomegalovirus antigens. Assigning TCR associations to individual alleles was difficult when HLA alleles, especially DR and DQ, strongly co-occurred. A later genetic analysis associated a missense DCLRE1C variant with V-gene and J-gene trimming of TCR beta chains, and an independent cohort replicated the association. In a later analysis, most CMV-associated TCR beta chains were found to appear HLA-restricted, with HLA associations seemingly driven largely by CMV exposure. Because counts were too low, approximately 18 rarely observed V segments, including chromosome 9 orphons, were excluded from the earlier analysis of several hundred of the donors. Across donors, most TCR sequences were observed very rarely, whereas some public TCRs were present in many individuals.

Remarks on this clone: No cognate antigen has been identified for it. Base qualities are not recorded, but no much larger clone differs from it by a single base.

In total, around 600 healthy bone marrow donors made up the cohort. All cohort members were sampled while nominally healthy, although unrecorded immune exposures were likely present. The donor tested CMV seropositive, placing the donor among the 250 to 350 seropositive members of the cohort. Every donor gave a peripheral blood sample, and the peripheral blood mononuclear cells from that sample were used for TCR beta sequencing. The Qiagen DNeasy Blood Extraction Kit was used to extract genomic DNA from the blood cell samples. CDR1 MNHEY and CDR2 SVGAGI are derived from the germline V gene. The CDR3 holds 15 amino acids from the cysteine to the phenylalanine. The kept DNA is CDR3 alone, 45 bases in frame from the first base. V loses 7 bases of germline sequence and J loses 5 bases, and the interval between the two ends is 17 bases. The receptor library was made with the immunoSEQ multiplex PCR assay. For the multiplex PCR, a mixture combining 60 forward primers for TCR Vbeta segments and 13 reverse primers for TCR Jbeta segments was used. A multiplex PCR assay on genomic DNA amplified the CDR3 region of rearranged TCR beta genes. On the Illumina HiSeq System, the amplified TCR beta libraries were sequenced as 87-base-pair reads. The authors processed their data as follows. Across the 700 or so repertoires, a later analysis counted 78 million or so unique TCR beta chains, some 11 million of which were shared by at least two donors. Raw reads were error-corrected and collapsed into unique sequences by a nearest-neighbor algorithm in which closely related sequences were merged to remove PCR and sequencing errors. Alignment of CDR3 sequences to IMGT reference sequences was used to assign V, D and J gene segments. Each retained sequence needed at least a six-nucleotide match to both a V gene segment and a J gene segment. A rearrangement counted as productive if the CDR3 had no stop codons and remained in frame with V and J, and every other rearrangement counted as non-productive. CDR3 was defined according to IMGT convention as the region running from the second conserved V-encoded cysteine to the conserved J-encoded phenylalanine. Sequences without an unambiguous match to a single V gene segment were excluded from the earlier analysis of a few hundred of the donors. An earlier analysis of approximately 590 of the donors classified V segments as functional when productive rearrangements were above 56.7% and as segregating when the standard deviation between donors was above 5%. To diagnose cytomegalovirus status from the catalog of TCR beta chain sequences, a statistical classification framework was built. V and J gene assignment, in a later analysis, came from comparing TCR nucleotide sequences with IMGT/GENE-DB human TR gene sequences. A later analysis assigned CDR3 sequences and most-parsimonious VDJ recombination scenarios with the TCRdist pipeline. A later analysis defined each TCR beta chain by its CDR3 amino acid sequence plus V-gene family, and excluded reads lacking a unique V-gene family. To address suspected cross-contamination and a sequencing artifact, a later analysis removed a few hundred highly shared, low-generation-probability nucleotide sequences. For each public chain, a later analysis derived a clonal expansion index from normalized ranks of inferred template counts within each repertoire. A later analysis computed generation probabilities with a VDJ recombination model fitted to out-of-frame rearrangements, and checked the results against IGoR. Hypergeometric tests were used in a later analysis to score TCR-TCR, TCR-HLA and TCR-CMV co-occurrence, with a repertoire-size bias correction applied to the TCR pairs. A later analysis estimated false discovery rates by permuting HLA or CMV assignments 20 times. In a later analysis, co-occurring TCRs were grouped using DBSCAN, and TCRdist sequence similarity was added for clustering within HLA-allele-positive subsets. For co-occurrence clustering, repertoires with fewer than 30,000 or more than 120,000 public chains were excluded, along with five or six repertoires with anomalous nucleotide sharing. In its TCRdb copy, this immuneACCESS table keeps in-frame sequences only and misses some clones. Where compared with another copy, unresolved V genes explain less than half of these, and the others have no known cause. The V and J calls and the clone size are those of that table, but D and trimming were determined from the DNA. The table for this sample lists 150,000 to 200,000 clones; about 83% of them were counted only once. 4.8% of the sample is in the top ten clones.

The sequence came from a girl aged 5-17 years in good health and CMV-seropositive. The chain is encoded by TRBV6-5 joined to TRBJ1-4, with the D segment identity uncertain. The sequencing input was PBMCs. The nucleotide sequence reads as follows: TGTGCCAGCACGGGAGAAGTGTCGGGGAATGAAAAACTGTTTTTT. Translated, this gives CASTGEVSGNEKLFF.